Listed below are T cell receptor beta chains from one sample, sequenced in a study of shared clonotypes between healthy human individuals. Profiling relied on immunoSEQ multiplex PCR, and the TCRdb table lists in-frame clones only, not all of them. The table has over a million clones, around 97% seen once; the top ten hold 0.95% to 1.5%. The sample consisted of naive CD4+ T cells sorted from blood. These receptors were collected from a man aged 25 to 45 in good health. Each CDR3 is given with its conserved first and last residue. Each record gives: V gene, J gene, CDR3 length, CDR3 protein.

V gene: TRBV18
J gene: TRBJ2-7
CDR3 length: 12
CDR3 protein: CASSPDVYEQYF

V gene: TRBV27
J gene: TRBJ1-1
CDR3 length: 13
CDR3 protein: CASRLVNGGEAFF

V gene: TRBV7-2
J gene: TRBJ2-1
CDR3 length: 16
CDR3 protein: CASSRELAGGGDEQFF

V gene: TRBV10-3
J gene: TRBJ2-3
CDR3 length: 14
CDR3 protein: CAISDSRRTDTQYF

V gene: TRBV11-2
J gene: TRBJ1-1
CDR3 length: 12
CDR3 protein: CASSYSDTEAFF

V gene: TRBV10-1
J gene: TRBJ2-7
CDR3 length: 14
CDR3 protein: CASSSGTGINEQYF

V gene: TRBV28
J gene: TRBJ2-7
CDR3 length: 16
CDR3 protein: CASIVTKGGSSYEQYF

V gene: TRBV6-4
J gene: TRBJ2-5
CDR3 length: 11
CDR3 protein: CAYQGGETQYF

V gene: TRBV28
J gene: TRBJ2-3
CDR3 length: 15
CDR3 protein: CASRTSGRGADTQYF

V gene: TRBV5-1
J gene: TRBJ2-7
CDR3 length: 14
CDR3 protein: CASRSAGGTYEQYF

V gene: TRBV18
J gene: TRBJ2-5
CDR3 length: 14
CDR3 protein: CASSASTGRETQYF

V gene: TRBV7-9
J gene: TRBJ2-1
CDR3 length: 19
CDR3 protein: CASSFTPSGRAEDDNEQFF

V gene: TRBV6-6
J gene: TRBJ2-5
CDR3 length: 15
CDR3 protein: CASRRRGGLGETQYF

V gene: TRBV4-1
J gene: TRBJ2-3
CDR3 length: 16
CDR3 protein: CASSQEIRGRGDTQYF

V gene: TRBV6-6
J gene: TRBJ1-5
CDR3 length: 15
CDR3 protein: CASKRGRDSNQPQHF

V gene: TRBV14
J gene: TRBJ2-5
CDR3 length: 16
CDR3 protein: CASSQDLRGVRETQYF

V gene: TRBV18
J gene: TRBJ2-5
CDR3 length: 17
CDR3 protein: CASSPVGTSALQETQYF

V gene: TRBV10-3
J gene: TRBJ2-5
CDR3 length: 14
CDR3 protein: CAISESTGRETQYF

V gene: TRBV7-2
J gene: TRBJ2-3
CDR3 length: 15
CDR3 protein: CASSPKRHSVDTQYF

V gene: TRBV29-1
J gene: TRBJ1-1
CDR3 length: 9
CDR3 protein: CSVVKGTFF

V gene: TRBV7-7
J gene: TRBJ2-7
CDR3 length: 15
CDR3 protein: CASSLTRDTNYEQYF

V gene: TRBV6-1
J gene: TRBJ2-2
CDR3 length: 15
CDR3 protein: CASSTGTVNTGELFF

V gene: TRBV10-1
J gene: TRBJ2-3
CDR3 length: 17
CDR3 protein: CASSELGSGRAADTQYF

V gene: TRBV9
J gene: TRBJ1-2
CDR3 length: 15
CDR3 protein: CASSDQPQGTGGYTF

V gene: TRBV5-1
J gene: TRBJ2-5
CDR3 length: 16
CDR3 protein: CASSLVGVALQETQYF

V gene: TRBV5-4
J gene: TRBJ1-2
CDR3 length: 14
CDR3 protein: CASSPPQGAGGYTF

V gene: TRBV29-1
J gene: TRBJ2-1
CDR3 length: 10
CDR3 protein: CSVTYYEQFF

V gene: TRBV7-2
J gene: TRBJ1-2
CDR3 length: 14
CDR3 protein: CASSKSGINYGYTF

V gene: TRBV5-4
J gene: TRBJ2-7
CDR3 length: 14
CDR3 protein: CASSLGRGQPEQYF

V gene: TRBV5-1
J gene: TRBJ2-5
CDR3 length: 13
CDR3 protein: CASSLDRGETQYF

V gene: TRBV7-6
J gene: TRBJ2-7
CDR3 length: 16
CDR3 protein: CASSLEQGALSYEQYF

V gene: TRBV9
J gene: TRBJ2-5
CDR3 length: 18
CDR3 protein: CASSVVGLSGTGQETQYF

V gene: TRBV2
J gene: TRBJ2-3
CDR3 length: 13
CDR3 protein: CASSDRSTDTQYF

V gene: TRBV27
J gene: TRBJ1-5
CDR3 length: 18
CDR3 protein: CASIPPGQGPYSNQPQHF

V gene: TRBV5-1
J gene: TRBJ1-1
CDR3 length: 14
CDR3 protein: CASSPGTANTEAFF

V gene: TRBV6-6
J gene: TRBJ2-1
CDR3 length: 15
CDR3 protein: CASSYYTSSYNEQFF

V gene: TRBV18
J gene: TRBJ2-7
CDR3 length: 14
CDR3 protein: CASSPPGQGNEQYF

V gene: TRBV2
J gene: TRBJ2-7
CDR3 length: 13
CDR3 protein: CASSEFRDYEQYF

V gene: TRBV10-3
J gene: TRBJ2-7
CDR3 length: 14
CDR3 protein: CAISVAGSSYEQYF

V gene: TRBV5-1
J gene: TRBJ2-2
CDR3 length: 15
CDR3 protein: CASSSGILRTGELFF

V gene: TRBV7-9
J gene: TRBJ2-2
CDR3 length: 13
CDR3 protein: CASSPNLVGELFF

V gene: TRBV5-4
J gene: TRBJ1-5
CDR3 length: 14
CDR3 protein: CASSLGGLDQPQHF

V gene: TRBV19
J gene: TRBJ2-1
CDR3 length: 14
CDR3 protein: CASTWRPTPNEQFF

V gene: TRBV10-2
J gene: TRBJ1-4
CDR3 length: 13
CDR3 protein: CATQYQPGEKLFF

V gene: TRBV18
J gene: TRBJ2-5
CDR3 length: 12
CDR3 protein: CASSPLQETQYF

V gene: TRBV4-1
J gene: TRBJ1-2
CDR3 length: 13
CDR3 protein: CASSQPGRRGYTF

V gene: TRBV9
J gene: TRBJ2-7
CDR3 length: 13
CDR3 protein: CASSISPVAEQYF

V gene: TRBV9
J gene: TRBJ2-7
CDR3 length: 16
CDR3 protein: CASSVDSGRALHEQYF